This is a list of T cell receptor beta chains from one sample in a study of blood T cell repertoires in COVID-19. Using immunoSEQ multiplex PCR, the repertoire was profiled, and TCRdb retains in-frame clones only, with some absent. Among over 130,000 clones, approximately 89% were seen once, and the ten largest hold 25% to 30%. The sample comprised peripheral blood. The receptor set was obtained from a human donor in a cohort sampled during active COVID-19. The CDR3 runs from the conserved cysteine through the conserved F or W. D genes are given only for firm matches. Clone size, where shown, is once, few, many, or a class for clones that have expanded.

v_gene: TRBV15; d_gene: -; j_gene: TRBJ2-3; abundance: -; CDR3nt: TGTGCCACCGGGGGAGGTAGCACAGATACGCAGTATTTT; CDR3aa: CATGGGSTDTQYF
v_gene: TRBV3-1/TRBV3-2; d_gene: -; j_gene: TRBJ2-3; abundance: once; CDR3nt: TGTGCCAGCAGCCAAGTTGGGGGGAAGGGAGATACGCAGTATTTT; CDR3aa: CASSQVGGKGDTQYF
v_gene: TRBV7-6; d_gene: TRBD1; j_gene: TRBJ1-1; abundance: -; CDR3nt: TGTGCCAGCAGCGCCCGACAGGGCTACACTGAAGCTTTCTTT; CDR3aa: CASSARQGYTEAFF
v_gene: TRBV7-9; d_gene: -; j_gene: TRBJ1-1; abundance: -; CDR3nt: TGTGCCAGCAGCCTCCCAGTCCCTGAAGCTTTCTTT; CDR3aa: CASSLPVPEAFF
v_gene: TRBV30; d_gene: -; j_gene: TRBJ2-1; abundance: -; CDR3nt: TGTGCCTGGAGTAACGGGTATGAGCAGTTCTTC; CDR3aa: CAWSNGYEQFF
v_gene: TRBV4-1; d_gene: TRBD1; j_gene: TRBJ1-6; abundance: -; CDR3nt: TGCGCCAGCAGCCCCGGGACAGGGTATGGTAATTCACCCCTCCACTTT; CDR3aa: CASSPGTGYGNSPLHF
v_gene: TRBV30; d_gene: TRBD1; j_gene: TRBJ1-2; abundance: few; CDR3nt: TGTGCCTGGAGCCTCCATGACAGGGCGATGAGTGGCTACACCTTC; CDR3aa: CAWSLHDRAMSGYTF
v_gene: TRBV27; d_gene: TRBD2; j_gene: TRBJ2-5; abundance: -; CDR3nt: TGTGCCAGCAGTTTAGGTACCCGGACTAGCGGGGGCCAAGAGACCCAGTACTTC; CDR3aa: CASSLGTRTSGGQETQYF
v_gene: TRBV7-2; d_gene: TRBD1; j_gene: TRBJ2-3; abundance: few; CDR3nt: TGTGCCAGCAGCTTAGGACAGGGTGCGACAGATACGCAGTATTTT; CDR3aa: CASSLGQGATDTQYF
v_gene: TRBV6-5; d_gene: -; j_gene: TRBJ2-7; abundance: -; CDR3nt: TGTGCCAGCAGTTTGAACGGGTACGAGCAGTACTTC; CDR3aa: CASSLNGYEQYF
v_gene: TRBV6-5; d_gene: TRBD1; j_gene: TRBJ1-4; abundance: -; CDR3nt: TGTGCCAGCAGAACCCCGGGACAGGCTAATGAAAAACTGTTTTTT; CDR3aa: CASRTPGQANEKLFF
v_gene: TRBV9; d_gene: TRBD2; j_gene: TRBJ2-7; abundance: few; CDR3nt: TGTGCCAGCAGCGCCGGAGGCGGGGGGGCCTACGAGCAGTACTTC; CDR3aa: CASSAGGGGAYEQYF
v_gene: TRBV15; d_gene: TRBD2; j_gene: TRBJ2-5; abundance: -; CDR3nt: TGTGCCACCAGCAGAGACCCGGCGGGGGGCCAAGAGACCCAGTACTTC; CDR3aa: CATSRDPAGGQETQYF
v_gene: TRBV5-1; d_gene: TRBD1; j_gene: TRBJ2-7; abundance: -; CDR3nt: TGCGCCAGCAGCCCAACCGGACAGGGCACTAAGAGCTCCTACGAGCAGTACTTC; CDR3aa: CASSPTGQGTKSSYEQYF
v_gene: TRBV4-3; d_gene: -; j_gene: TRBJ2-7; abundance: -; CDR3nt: TGCGCCAGCAGCCAAGGACTAGAACCCTACGAGCAGTACTTC; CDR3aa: CASSQGLEPYEQYF
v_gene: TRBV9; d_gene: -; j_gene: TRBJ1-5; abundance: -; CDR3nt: TGTGCCAGCAGCGTAGACCTAGATCAGCCCCAGCATTTT; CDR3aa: CASSVDLDQPQHF
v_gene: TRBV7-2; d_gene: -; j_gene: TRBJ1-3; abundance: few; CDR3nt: TGTGCCAGCAGCTTAGCGGAGACAGCAGGAAACACCATATATTTT; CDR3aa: CASSLAETAGNTIYF
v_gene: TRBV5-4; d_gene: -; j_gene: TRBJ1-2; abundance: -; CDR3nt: TGTGCCAGCAGCTTGGGACAGGCTAACTATGGCTACACCTTC; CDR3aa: CASSLGQANYGYTF
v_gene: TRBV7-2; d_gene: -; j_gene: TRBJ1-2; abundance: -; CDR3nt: TGTGCCAGCAGCATCAGGGATCTGAAGGTCTATGGCTACACCTTC; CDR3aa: CASSIRDLKVYGYTF
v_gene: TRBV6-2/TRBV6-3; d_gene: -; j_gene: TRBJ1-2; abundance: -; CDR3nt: TGTGCCAGCAGTTACGTTGTCCGTCCCTCTAACTATGGCTACACCTTC; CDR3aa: CASSYVVRPSNYGYTF
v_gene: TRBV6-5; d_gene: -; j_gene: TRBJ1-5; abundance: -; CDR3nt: TGTGCCAGCAGTTACCGCCCCCCGTCGGGGGATCAGCCCCAGCATTTT; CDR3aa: CASSYRPPSGDQPQHF
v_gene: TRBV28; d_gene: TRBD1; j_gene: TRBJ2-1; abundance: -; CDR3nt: TGTGCCAGCAGCTCATGGGGACAGGGGCCTCACAATGAGCAGTTCTTC; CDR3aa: CASSSWGQGPHNEQFF
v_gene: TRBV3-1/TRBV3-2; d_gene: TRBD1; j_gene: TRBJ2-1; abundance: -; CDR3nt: TGTGCCAGCACGAAACAGGGGCTCTACAATGAGCAGTTCTTC; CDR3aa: CASTKQGLYNEQFF
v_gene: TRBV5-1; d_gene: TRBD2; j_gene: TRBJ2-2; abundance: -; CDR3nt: TGCGCCAGCAAACCCCTTCTGACTAGCGCCCTAGGGACCGGGGAGCTGTTTTTT; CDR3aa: CASKPLLTSALGTGELFF
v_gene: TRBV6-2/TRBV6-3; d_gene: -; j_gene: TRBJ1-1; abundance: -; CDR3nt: TGTGCCAGCAGTTACAGAGTCGGAGGGCCTGAAGCTTTCTTT; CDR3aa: CASSYRVGGPEAFF
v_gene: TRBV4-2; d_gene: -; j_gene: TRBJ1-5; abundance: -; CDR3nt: TGTGCCAGCAGCCAAGATCGGGGAGGGGGGGGTCAGCCCCAGCATTTT; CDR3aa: CASSQDRGGGGQPQHF
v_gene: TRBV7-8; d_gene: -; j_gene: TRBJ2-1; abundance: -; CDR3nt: TGTGCCAGCAGCTCGGTGACTTGGAATGAGCAGTTCTTC; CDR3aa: CASSSVTWNEQFF
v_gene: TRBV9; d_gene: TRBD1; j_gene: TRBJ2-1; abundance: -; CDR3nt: TGTGCCAGCAGCGCGACAGGGGACCCCTACAATGAGCAGTTCTTC; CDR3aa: CASSATGDPYNEQFF
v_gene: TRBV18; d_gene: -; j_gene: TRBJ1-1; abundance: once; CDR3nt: TGTGCCAGCTCACCAAGGGCAGGGATGAACACTGAAGCTTTCTTT; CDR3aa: CASSPRAGMNTEAFF
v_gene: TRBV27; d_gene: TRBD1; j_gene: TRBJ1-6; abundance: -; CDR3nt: TGTGCCAGCAGTTTATCGGGACAGGGTCTTCCTTATAATTCACCCCTCCACTTT; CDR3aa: CASSLSGQGLPYNSPLHF
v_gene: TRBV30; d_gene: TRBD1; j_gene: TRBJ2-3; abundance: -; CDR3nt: TGTGCCTGGAGTGTTTGGGACAGACCCACAGATACGCAGTATTTT; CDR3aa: CAWSVWDRPTDTQYF
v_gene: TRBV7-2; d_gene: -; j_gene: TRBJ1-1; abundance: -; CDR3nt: TGTGCCAGCAGTCTAGTACTTGGGGGCCCGAACACTGAAGCTTTCTTT; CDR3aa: CASSLVLGGPNTEAFF
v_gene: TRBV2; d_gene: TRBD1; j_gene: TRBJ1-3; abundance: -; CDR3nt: TGTGCCAGGACAGGGGTAGGCGGAAACACCATATATTTT; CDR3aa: CARTGVGGNTIYF
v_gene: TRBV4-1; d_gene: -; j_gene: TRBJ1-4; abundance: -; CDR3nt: TGCGCCAGCAGCCAGGATCTTCAACAGGGCTTATCTGCAACTAATGAAAAACTGTTTTTT; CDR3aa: CASSQDLQQGLSATNEKLFF
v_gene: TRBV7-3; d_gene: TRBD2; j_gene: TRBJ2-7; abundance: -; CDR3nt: TGTGCCAGCAGCCCTACCGGGACTAGCTTCTACGAGCAGTACTTC; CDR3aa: CASSPTGTSFYEQYF
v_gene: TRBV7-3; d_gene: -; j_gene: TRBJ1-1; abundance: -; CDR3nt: TGTGCCAGCAGCTTAGGGCGGGACGGACAAGCTTTCTTT; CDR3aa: CASSLGRDGQAFF
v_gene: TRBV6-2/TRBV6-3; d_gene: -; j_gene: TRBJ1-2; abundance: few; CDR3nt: TGTGCCAGCAGCCCACGGTACTATGGCTACACCTTC; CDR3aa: CASSPRYYGYTF
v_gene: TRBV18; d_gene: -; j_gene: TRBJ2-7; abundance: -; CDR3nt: TGTGCCAGCTCACCCCAACCGGCTAGCCCTCTGGAGCAGTACTTC; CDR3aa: CASSPQPASPLEQYF
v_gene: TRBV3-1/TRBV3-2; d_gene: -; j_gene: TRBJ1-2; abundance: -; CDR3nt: TGTGCCAGCAGCCAGCCGGACAGCTATGGCTACACCTTC; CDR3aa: CASSQPDSYGYTF
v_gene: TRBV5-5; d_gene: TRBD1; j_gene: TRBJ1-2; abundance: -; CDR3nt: TGTGCCAGCAGCTTGCAGGGGGCTAACTATGGCTACACCTTC; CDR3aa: CASSLQGANYGYTF
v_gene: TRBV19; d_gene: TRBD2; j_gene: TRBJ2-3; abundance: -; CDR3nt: TGTGCCAGTAGTATCCGGCGGGGGGGCACAGATACGCAGTATTTT; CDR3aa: CASSIRRGGTDTQYF
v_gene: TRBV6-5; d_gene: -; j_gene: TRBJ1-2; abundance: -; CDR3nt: TGTGCCACCATCCCCGGTGGGGGACTAAACTATGGCTACACCTTC; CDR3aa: CATIPGGGLNYGYTF
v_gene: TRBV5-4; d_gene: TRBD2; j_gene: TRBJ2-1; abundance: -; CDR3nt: TGTGCCAGCAGCCTGACTAGCGGGGGGTACAATGAGCAGTTCTTC; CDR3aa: CASSLTSGGYNEQFF
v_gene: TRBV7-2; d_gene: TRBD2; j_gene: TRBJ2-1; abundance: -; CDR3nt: TGTGCCAGCAGCTCCAATAGCGGGGGGCTGTCCTACAATGAGCAGTTCTTC; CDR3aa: CASSSNSGGLSYNEQFF
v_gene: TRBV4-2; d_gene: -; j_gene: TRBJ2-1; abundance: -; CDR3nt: TGTGCCAGCAGCCAAGACGACAGTTACAATGAGCAGTTCTTC; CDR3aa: CASSQDDSYNEQFF
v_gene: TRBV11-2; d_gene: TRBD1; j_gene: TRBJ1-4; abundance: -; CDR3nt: TGTGCCAGCAGCACGGGGACAGGGGGCGCATCTGAAAAACTGTTTTTT; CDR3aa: CASSTGTGGASEKLFF
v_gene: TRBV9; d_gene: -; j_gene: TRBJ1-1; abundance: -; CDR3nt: TGTGCCAGCAGCTCCCGGGCGGGGGCGAACACTGAAGCTTTCTTT; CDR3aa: CASSSRAGANTEAFF
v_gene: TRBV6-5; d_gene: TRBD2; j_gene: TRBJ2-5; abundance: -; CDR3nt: TGTGCCAGCTCCCCGGGGGGTAGTCAAGAGACCCAGTACTTC; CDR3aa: CASSPGGSQETQYF
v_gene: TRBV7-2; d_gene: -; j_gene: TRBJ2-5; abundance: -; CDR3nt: TGTGCCAGCAGCTTAGGTGGGAGAGAGACCCAGTACTTC; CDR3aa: CASSLGGRETQYF
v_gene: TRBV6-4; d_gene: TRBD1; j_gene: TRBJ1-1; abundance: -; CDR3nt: TGTGCCACCTACAGGGGGGTGAACACTGAAGCTTTCTTT; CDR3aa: CATYRGVNTEAFF
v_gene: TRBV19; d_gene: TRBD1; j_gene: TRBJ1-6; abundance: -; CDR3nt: TGTGCCAGTAGTTACCGACAGGGAAGCTCCTATAATTCACCCCTCCACTTT; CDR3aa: CASSYRQGSSYNSPLHF
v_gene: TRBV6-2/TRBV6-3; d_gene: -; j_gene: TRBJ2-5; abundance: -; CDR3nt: TGTGCCAGCAGTTACGGGAGAGATAAAGAGACCCAGTACTTC; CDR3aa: CASSYGRDKETQYF
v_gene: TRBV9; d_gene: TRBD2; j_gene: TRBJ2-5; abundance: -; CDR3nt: TGTGCCAGCAGCGTTACTAGCGGGGGACAAGAGACCCAGTACTTC; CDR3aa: CASSVTSGGQETQYF
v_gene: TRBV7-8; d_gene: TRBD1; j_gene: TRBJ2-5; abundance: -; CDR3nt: TGTGCCAGCAGCTTAGCTAGGACAGGGGGCTCAGAGACCCAGTACTTC; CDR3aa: CASSLARTGGSETQYF